The 8 T cell receptor beta chains below were found in one sample sequenced in a study of blood T cell repertoires in COVID-19. Sequencing used immunoSEQ multiplex PCR; TCRdb keeps in-frame clones, though not all of them. The table includes under 250,000 clones, over 80% detected once. The sequenced material came from PBMCs or T cells enriched from blood (not recorded which). The receptor source for this set is a woman in her 30s who had been exposed to COVID-19.

The chain recombines TRBV3-1 (or the pseudogene TRBV3-2) with TRBJ2-7; D is ambiguous. This CDR3 has 12 amino acids. Trimming removed 5 bases from V and 4 bases from J, with 9 bases in between. Germline V lookup: CDR1 LGHDT, CDR2 YNNKEL (reference sequence). The CDR3 DNA follows: TGTGCCAGCAGCAGTAGACTTTACGAGCAGTACTTC. It specifies CASSSRLYEQYF.

The chain has TRBV4-1 and TRBJ2-7, with a possible D match to TRBD2 (5 bases). The CDR3 length is 16 residues. V was cut by 1 base and J by 1 base, with 14 bases left in between. Germline CDR1 is MGHRA and CDR2 is YSYEKL. DNA for the CDR3: TGCGCCAGCAGCCAAGCGAACGGGATTATTTCCTACGAGCAGTACTTC. Its translation is CASSQANGIISYEQYF.

The rearrangement uses TRBV7-3 and TRBJ1-1; 8 bases align to TRBD1. Per the germline V gene, CDR1 is SGHTA and CDR2 is FQGTGA. The CDR3 is 13 amino acids. J gave up 11 bases and V 1 base, and 6 bases lay outside the gene matches. The CDR3 nucleotides read TGTGCCAGCAGCTTAAGCAGGGGGCGCGGGGCTTTCTTT. Residues: CASSLSRGRGAFF.

The chain carries TRBV10-2 and TRBJ2-1, with 9 nucleotides matching TRBD2. CDR1 and CDR2 (germline): WSHSY, SAAADI. The CDR3 loop spans 15 amino acids. Trimming at V came to 4 bases and at J to 4 bases, leaving 5 bases not matched to a gene. The chain's CDR3 is CASSVGSGSYNEQFF. The CDR3 DNA sequence: TGCGCCAGCAGTGTGGGTAGCGGGAGTTACAATGAGCAGTTCTTC.

This chain's CDR3 is CASSLAGQKNEKLFF. DNA of the CDR3: TGCGCCAGCAGCTTGGCCGGACAGAAAAATGAAAAACTGTTTTTT. This rearrangement joins TRBV5-1 to TRBJ1-4; D possibly corresponds to TRBD1 (6 bases). Germline V CDR1 and CDR2: SGHRS, YFSETQ. The CDR3 contains 15 residues. V was shortened by 0 bases and J by 5 bases, with 11 bases between the two germline ends.

Only one count was recorded for this clone. This chain links TRBV7-9 with TRBJ2-3; 8 nucleotides match TRBD2. Germline CDR1 reads SEHNR; CDR2 reads FQNEAQ (reference sequence). The CDR3 totals 14 residues. V was clipped by 6 bases and J by 2 bases; unmatched bases: 4. The CDR3 spells CASSPGGATDTQYF. CDR3 DNA sequence: TGTGCCAGCAGTCCCGGGGGGGCCACAGATACGCAGTATTTT.

The chain has TRBV3-1 (or the pseudogene TRBV3-2) and TRBJ2-7; 8 positions match TRBD1. The trim removed 10 bases at V and 2 bases at J, leaving 10 bases unmatched. CDR3 length: 14 residues. Germline CDR1 is LGHDT and CDR2 is YNNKEL (reference sequence). The CDR3 protein is CATAMTGAAYEQYF. The CDR3 coding sequence is TGTGCCACCGCTATGACAGGGGCCGCCTACGAGCAGTACTTC.

This clone was found once. J is TRBJ2-7 and V is TRBV6-1; 9 nucleotides align to TRBD2. Germline assignment: CDR1 MNHNS and CDR2 SASEGT. V was pared by 2 bases and J by 3 bases, with 5 bases of the junction left unmatched. The CDR3 loop spans 15 amino acids. This chain's CDR3 is CASSERTSAFYEQYF. The CDR3 region has the DNA TGTGCCAGCAGTGAACGGACTAGCGCTTTCTACGAGCAGTACTTC.